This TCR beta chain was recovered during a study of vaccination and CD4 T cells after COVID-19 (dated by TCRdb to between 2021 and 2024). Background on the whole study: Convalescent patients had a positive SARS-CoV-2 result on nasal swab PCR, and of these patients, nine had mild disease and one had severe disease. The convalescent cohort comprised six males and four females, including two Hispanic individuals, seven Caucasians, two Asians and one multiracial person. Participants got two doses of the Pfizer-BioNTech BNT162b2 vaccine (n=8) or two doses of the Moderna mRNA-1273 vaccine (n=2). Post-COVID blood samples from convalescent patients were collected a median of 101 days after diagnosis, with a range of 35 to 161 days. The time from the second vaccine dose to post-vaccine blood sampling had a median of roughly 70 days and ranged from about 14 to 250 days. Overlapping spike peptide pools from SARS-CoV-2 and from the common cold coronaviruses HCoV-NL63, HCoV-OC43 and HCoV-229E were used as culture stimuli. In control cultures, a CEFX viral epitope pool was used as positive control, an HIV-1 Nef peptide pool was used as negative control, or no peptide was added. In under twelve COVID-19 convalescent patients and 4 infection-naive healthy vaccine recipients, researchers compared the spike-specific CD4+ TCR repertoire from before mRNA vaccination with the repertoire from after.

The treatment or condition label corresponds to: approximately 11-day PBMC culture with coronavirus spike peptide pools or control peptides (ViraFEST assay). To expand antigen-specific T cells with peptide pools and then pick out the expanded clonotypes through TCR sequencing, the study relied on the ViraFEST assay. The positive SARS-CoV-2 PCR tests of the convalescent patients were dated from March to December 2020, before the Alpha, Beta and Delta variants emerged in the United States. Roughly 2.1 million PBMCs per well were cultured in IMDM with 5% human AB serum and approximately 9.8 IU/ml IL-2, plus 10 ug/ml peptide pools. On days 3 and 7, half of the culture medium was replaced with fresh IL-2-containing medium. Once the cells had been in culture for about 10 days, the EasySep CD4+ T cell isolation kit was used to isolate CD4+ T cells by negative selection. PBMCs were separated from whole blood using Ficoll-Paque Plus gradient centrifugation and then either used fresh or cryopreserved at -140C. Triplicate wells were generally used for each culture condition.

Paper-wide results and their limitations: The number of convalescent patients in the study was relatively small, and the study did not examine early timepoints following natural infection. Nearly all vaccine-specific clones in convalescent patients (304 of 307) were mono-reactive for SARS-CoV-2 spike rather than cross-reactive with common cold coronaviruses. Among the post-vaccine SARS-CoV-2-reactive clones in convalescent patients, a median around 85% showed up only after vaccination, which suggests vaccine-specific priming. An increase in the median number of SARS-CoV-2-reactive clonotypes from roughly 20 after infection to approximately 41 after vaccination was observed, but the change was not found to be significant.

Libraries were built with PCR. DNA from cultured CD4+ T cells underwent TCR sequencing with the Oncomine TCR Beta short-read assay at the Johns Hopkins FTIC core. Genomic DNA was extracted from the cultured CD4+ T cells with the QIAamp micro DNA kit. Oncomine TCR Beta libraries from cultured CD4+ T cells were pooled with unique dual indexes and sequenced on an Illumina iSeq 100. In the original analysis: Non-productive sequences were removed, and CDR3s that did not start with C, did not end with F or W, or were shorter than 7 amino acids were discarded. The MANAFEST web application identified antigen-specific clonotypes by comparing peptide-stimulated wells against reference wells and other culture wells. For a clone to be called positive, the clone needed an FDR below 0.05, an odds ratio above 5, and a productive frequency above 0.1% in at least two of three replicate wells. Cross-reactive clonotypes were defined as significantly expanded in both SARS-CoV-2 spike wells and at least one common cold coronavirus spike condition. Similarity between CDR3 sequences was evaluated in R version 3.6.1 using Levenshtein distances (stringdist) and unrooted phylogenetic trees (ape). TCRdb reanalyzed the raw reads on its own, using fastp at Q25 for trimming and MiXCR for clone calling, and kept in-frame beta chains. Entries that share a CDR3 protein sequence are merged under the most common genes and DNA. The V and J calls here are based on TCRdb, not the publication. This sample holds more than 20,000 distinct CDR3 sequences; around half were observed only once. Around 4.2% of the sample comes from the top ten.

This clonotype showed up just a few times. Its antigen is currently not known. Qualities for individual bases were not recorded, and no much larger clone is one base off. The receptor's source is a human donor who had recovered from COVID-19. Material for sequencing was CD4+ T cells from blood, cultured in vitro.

At the DNA level, the sequence is TGCAGTGCCCCCTTCTCGGGAGGACGCTACGAGCAGTACTTC. Its protein reads: CSAPFSGGRYEQYF. The V and J genes are TRBV20-1 and TRBJ2-7, with 7 bases matching TRBD2. The cysteine opens and the phenylalanine closes a CDR3 of 14 amino acids. The only DNA kept is the CDR3, 42 bases in frame from the first base. From a lookup of the germline V gene (reference sequence), CDR1 and CDR2 are DFQATT and SNEGSKA. From V the trimming removes 6 bases and from J it removes 3 bases, while the gene matches leave 11 bases of the junction unaccounted for.